The rows below give T cell receptor beta chains drawn from one sample of a study of T cell changes during pregnancy in multiple sclerosis. Generated by immunoSEQ multiplex PCR, the TCRdb table keeps only in-frame clones and is missing some. In the table there are over 55,000 clones, about 88% of which are singletons. The sample in question was peripheral blood, obtained in the first trimester of pregnancy. The receptor source for this set is a female donor with multiple sclerosis, enrolled in a pregnancy study. The CDR3 runs from the conserved cysteine through the conserved F or W. D genes are given only for firm matches. Some rows mark clone size as missing; the rest say once, few, many or name a class of expanded clone.

DNA: TGTGCCAGCAGCTTTACCGAGGGGGTTGAACTGTTTTTT
CDR3: CASSFTEGVELFF
J: TRBJ1-4
size: few
D: -
V: TRBV7-2

DNA: TGCGCCAGCGGCATAGCGGGAGGGCCTAGCAATGAGCAGTTCTTC
CDR3: CASGIAGGPSNEQFF
J: TRBJ2-1
size: once
D: TRBD2
V: TRBV5-1

DNA: TGTGCTAGTGGTTTGGTAGGGACACCCCGCTCCTACGAGCAGTACTTC
CDR3: CASGLVGTPRSYEQYF
J: TRBJ2-7
size: -
D: -
V: TRBV12-5

DNA: TGTGCCAGCAGTCGACAGGGACCGTACTCTGGAAACACCATATATTTT
CDR3: CASSRQGPYSGNTIYF
J: TRBJ1-3
size: -
D: TRBD1
V: TRBV28

DNA: TGTGCCAGCTCACCAGAGGGATTCCCTCAAGATGGGACCCAGTACTTC
CDR3: CASSPEGFPQDGTQYF
J: TRBJ2-5
size: once
D: -
V: TRBV18

DNA: TGTGCCAGCAGTCCGACTCCGGGACTAGCTTACGAGCAGTTCTTC
CDR3: CASSPTPGLAYEQFF
J: TRBJ2-1
size: -
D: TRBD2
V: TRBV2

DNA: TGTGCCAGCAGTTTGCTGACAGGGACTAATTCACCCCTCCACTTT
CDR3: CASSLLTGTNSPLHF
J: TRBJ1-6
size: -
D: TRBD1
V: TRBV2

DNA: TGTGCCATCAGTGAGTTGATGCCGGGACAGGGGGTTGGCACAGATACGCAGTATTTT
CDR3: CAISELMPGQGVGTDTQYF
J: TRBJ2-3
size: -
D: TRBD1
V: TRBV10-3

DNA: TGTGCCAGCAGCTTAGGACTGGACAGGGGATCTAGGGTCTTC
CDR3: CASSLGLDRGSRVF
J: TRBJ2-4
size: once
D: TRBD1
V: TRBV7-9

DNA: TGTGCCCATATCTCACAGGGTTCTGAAGCTTTCTTT
CDR3: CAHISQGSEAFF
J: TRBJ1-1
size: -
D: -
V: TRBV30